Presented here are 23 T cell receptor beta chains from one specimen sequenced in a study of T cells in Graves' hyperthyroidism and ophthalmopathy. There were TCR beta CDR3 regions amplified from RNA transcripts. In the first-round RT-PCR of the TCR CDR3, the HTBI primer set was used. TCRdb recomputed calls from the multiplex PCR reads with MiXCR, one row per CDR3 protein. The table has roughly 500,000 distinct CDR3 sequences, roughly 45% seen once; the top ten hold 44%. Material: peripheral blood or thyroid tissue (not recorded which). These TCRs come from an adult woman with Graves' disease, either hyperthyroidism or ophthalmopathy (not recorded which).

The chain uses TRBV29-1 and TRBJ2-5; 8 nucleotides align to TRBD2. This CDR3 region has 12 residues. Germline lookup yields CDR1 SQVTM and CDR2 ANQGSEA. V was pared by 8 bases and J by 5 bases, with 7 bases of the junction left unmatched. CDR3 coding DNA: TGCAGCTTATGGACGGGAGGGGAGACCCAGTACTTC. Protein product: CSLWTGGETQYF.

The chain uses TRBV7-2 and TRBJ2-5; 14 bases are a match to TRBD2. This CDR3 contains 18 residues. V gave up 8 bases and J gave up 0 bases; unmatched junction bases: 11. Germline-derived CDR1 and CDR2 are SGHTA and FQGNSA. The CDR3 sequence is CASSPAGLAGANQETQYF. CDR3 in DNA: TGTGCCAGCTCACCGGCGGGACTAGCGGGAGCTAACCAAGAGACCCAGTACTTC.

This clonotype showed up just once. Possible read error: a much larger clone is one base away. The genes are TRBV6-2 or TRBV6-3 and TRBJ1-6; possibly TRBD1 for D (5 bases). This CDR3 is 12 amino acids long. CDR1 and CDR2 (germline): MNHEY, SVGEGT. V was cut by 7 bases and J by 8 bases, with 9 bases left in between. CDR3 sequence: CASTQVYSPLHF. The CDR3 DNA reads as TGTGCCAGCACACAGGTTTATTCACCCCTCCACTTT.

The chain employs TRBV24-1 and TRBJ2-5, with 7 bases lining up with TRBD1. Germline V CDR1 and CDR2: KGHDR, SFDVKD. CDR3 length: 15 residues. Germline trimming cut 4 bases from V and 2 bases from J; bases unmatched to any gene: 6. CDR3 nucleotides: TGTGCCACCAGTGACCCTACAGGGGCTCAAGAGACCCAGTACTTC. This encodes CATSDPTGAQETQYF.

J is TRBJ2-7 and V is TRBV2, with 7 positions matching TRBD2. Germline V gene data show CDR1 as SNHLY and CDR2 as FYNNEI. Trimming removed 8 bases from V and 6 bases from J; junction bases left unmatched: 16. The CDR3 loop spans 15 amino acids. The CDR3 protein is CASSPPWREPGEQYF. The CDR3 DNA reads as TGTGCCAGCTCACCACCTTGGCGGGAGCCTGGCGAGCAGTACTTC.

This clonotype was seen ten or more times. The chain employs TRBV7-9 and TRBJ1-6, with D hard to call. V was trimmed by 2 bases and J by 5 bases, leaving 4 bases between them. The CDR3 is 13 residues long. The germline CDR1 and CDR2 sequences are SEHNR and FQNEAQ (reference sequence). CDR3 protein: CASSLMDNSPLHF. The CDR3 region has the DNA TGTGCCAGCAGCTTAATGGATAATTCACCCCTCCACTTT.

The V and J genes are TRBV9 and TRBJ2-7; 10 positions agree with TRBD1. The CDR3 sequence is 16 residues long. The junction had 6 bases not matched to a gene; V was cut back by 0 bases and J by 3 bases. Germline CDR1 reads SGDLS; CDR2 reads YYNGEE. The CDR3 spells CASSVEAGQGDYEQYF. The CDR3 DNA follows: TGTGCCAGCAGCGTAGAGGCAGGACAGGGGGACTACGAGCAGTACTTC.

The V gene is TRBV12-3 or TRBV12-4, the J gene TRBJ2-7; D uncertain. Trimming cost V 3 bases and J 2 bases, with 14 bases left between them. This CDR3 region has 15 residues. Here the CDR3 DNA reads TGTGCCAGCAGTTTCGACCCAGAGATTACCTACGAGCAGTACTTC. This codes for CASSFDPEITYEQYF.

The table lists this clonotype with many counts. V usage is TRBV2 and J usage is TRBJ2-7; D is ambiguous. Germline CDR1 SNHLY, CDR2 FYNNEI. Trimming stripped 6 bases from V and 0 bases from J, with 12 bases between. The CDR3 runs to 14 residues. The CDR3 nucleotides read TGTGCCAGCAGGCGGTCTTGGGCCTCCTACGAGCAGTACTTC. Its translation is CASRRSWASYEQYF. Filled out from reference TRBV2 and TRBJ2-7, the complete variable domain reads EPEVTQTPSHQVTQMGQEVILRCVPISNHLYFYWYRQILGQKVEFLVSFYNNEISEKSEIFDDQFSVERPDGSNFTLKIRSTKLEDSAMYFCASRRSWASYEQYFGPGTRLTVT.

This sequence joins TRBV15 and TRBJ1-2; 8 bases match TRBD1. The ends lost 0 bases at V and 0 bases at J; junction bases unmatched: 3. The CDR3 runs 16 residues. CDR1 is LNHNV, CDR2 YYDKDF, per germline (reference sequence). CDR3 nucleotide sequence: TGTGCCACCAGCAGAGACAGGGGGCTTCCTAACTATGGCTACACCTTC. Its translation is CATSRDRGLPNYGYTF.

V gene TRBV12-3 or TRBV12-4 combines with J gene TRBJ1-4, with D possibly TRBD1 on 5 matching bases. V gave up 5 bases and J gave up 5 bases, with 21 bases separating them. The CDR3 contains 17 residues. The CDR3 protein is CASSPKGRQPQNEKLFF. CDR3 sequence (DNA): TGTGCCAGCAGTCCTAAGGGCCGACAGCCACAAAATGAAAAACTGTTTTTT.

The rearrangement uses TRBV30 and TRBJ2-5; D possibly corresponds to TRBD1 (5 bases). The J call is uncertain, as TRBJ2-7 better fits the DNA end. CDR3 length equals 12 residues. Germline CDR1 reads GTSNPN; CDR2 reads SVGIG (reference sequence). The DNA for the CDR3 is TGTGCCTGGGGTGGCAGGGACTACGAGCAGTACTTC. This encodes CAWGGRDYEQYF.

As regards this clonotype: A junction boundary mismatches the germline segment, possibly from a read error. The CDR3 coding sequence is TGTGCCAACAGCCGAGTGGAGAGGGCCGCCTACGAGCAGTACTTC. It specifies CANSRVERAAYEQYF. The chain links TRBV11-3 to TRBJ2-7; D is possibly TRBD2 (5 bases). The germline CDR1 and CDR2 sequences are SGHNT and YENEEA. The CDR3 has 15 amino acids.

The chain couples TRBV7-2 to TRBJ1-5; D not resolved. This CDR3 is 9 amino acids long. V dropped 7 bases and J dropped 11 bases, with 6 bases sitting between them. CDR1 is SGHTA, CDR2 FQGNSA, per germline. The CDR3 DNA sequence: TGTGCCAGCACCAAGACCCAGCATTTT. Translation: CASTKTQHF.

About this clonotype: One junction end disagrees with the germline gene, perhaps due to a read error. The rearrangement joins TRBV29-1 to TRBJ2-5; D gene ambiguous. Germline assignment: CDR1 SQVTM and CDR2 ANQGSEA. The CDR3 sequence is 10 residues long. CDR3 amino acids: CSVEGTGPHF. CDR3 in DNA: TGCAGCGTTGAAGGGACGGGTCCACACTTC.

The chain is built from TRBV10-3 and TRBJ1-1, with a weak D call TRBD1 (6 bases). Germline CDR1 reads ENHRY; CDR2 reads SYGVKD. This CDR3 has 12 residues. V lost 8 bases to trimming and J lost 3 bases, with 10 bases between them. CDR3: CAISEGDTEAFF. The CDR3 DNA reads TGTGCCATCTCAGAGGGGGACACTGAAGCTTTCTTT.

There are many counts of this clonotype. The chain joins TRBV5-1 to TRBJ1-4; a possible D gene is TRBD1 (5 bases). The CDR3 contains 15 residues. Germline CDR1 reads SGHRS; CDR2 reads YFSETQ. Deletions cut 6 bases from V and 3 bases from J, with 15 bases between. The CDR3 sequence is CASTSRGISNEKLFF. CDR3 DNA sequence: TGCGCCAGCACCTCCCGGGGGATATCTAATGAAAAACTGTTTTTT. The whole variable domain, filled in from reference TRBV5-1 and TRBJ1-4, reads KAGVTQTPRYLIKTRGQQVTLSCSPISGHRSVSWYQQTPGQGLQFLFEYFSETQRNKGNFPGRFSGRQFSNSRSEMNVSTLELGDSALYLCASTSRGISNEKLFFGSGTQLSVL.

About this clonotype: Compared with germline, one end of the junction differs, possibly owing to a read error. The DNA for the CDR3 is TGTGCCAGCAGCCAAGTTGTAAACTACAAGCAGTACTTC. This encodes CASSQVVNYKQYF. The chain links TRBV7-9 to TRBJ2-7; D remains unclear. Germline CDR1 and CDR2: SEHNR and FQNEAQ (reference sequence). This CDR3 spans 13 amino acids.

For this clonotype: Being one base from a much bigger clone, this may be a read error. The chain carries TRBV4-2 and TRBJ1-2; D gene unclear. CDR1 LGHNA and CDR2 YNFKEQ come from the germline V gene. The CDR3 loop spans 15 amino acids. The V end was cut by 2 bases, the J end by 3 bases, with 13 bases between. The CDR3 bases are TGTGCCAGCAGCCAAAATCAGAACGACTACTATGGCTACACCTTC. Its protein is CASSQNQNDYYGYTF.

Many counts were recorded for this clonotype. This chain uses TRBV7-9 with TRBJ2-5; maybe TRBD2 (6 bases). V lost 4 bases and J 5 bases, leaving 8 bases between the germline ends. From germline, CDR1 is SEHNR and CDR2 FQNEAQ (reference sequence). The length of the CDR3 is 12 residues. The CDR3: CASSSEGETQYF. The CDR3 DNA reads TGTGCCAGCAGCTCGGAGGGGGAGACCCAGTACTTC.

DNA of the CDR3: TGTGCCAGCACTGGAACAGGGGGCGAGGGCTACACCTTC. Residues: CASTGTGGEGYTF. The V call is TRBV2, the J call TRBJ1-2; TRBD1 agrees at 9 bases. Germline CDR1 SNHLY, CDR2 FYNNEI. The CDR3 is 13 residues long. Germline trimming cut 7 bases from V and 8 bases from J; bases unmatched to any gene: 8.

J is TRBJ2-5 and V is TRBV10-3, with a tentative D call TRBD1 (7 bases). Trimming took off 0 bases at V and 7 bases at J, with 15 bases between the two ends. Germline loops: CDR1 ENHRY, CDR2 SYGVKD. This CDR3 has 15 amino acids. CDR3 residues: CAISESTGYGGTQYF. The CDR3 DNA reads TGTGCCATCAGTGAGTCGACAGGGTACGGGGGGACCCAGTACTTC.

The chain joins TRBV10-3 to TRBJ2-1, with D possibly being TRBD2 (5 bases). The CDR3 is 14 residues long. Looked up from germline, CDR1 is ENHRY and CDR2 is SYGVKD. The V end was cut by 9 bases, the J end by 3 bases, with 15 bases between. CDR3: CAIIYSDIYNEQFF. CDR3 nucleotides: TGTGCCATAATTTATAGCGATATCTACAATGAGCAGTTCTTC.